This entry is about one T cell receptor (beta chain). Antigen specificity is unknown. The data derive from a study of cytomegalovirus exposure and HLA in healthy donors. The protocol was immunoSEQ multiplex PCR, while the TCRdb copy is restricted to in-frame clones and leaves out a portion. The data hold 150,000 or so clones, with 86% observed a single time. Study-wide results and limits: The study put around 180 TCR beta chains on its list as cytomegalovirus-associated.

The CDR3 is 16 residues long. Germline V gene lookup returns CDR1 SGHRS and CDR2 YFSETQ. The junction had 6 bases not matched to a gene; V was cut back by 0 bases and J by 2 bases. The clonotype comes from a man younger than 35 in good health and CMV-seropositive. This chain joins TRBV5-1 and TRBJ2-7, with TRBD1 matching 9 bases. The sequencing input was PBMCs. Here the CDR3 DNA reads TGCGCCAGCAGCTTGGCCCCGGGACAGGGCCCCTACGAGCAGTACTTC. Residues: CASSLAPGQGPYEQYF.